Listed here is a single T cell receptor beta chain. The antigen is undetermined. Since all of the isolated RNA was reverse transcribed, expressed TCRB transcripts were what got sequenced. Produced via immunoSEQ multiplex PCR; TCRdb's table is partial and in-frame only. The repertoire holds fewer than 350,000 clones, with about 15% as singletons. The authors sorted CD4+ naive, central memory, regulatory and stem cell-like memory cells via CD45RO/CCR7/CD25/CD127/CD95/CD27. The data belong to a study of beta chain features in type 1 diabetes. Study background: Regarding age, gender and cell yields, patients proved similar to healthy donors.

General study findings and limits: Fewer junction insertions and more nucleotide deletions appeared in type 1 diabetes patients. Among patients with Type 1 diabetes, TCRB CDR3s were moderately but significantly shorter in every one of the four CD4+ subsets. The question of HLA type influencing TCRB rearrangement was one that remained unresolved here.

From germline, CDR1 is LNHDA and CDR2 SQIVND (reference sequence). This CDR3 spans 14 amino acids. V was shortened by 6 bases and J by 0 bases, with 12 bases between the two germline ends. The gene calls are TRBV19 and TRBJ2-7; no reliable D call. The TCR sequence derives from a man between 18 and 29 years old with type 1 diabetes. Sample: naive CD4+ T cells from blood. The chain's CDR3 is CASSTQESSYEQYF. The CDR3 nucleotides are TGTGCCAGTAGCACTCAAGAAAGCTCCTACGAGCAGTACTTC.